In this sample, the clone carrying this TCR beta chain turned up a few times. Its antigen is not known. TCRdb itself ran the 5' RACE reads through MiXCR, one entry per CDR3 protein. The sample yields about 40,000 distinct CDR3 sequences, under 20% seen once. Naive CD4+ cells had CD25+ Tregs removed. Findings of the study overall: In terms of TCR gene usage, tumor memory CD4+ T cells clustered together with blood and lymph node memory CD4+ cells, as well as with lymph node naive CD4+ cells.

The CDR3 is made up of 10 amino acids. V lost 8 bases and J 8 bases, leaving 7 bases between the germline ends. From germline, CDR1 is SGHTA and CDR2 FQGNSA. What was sequenced was naive CD4+ T cells sorted from a lymph node. The subset: naive CD4+ T cells, CD4+CD45RA+CD25-. This TCR derives from a female donor with breast cancer. The chain has TRBV7-2 and TRBJ2-1; D is unresolved. The chain's CDR3 is CASGPHEQFF. CDR3 nucleotides: TGTGCCAGCGGCCCCCATGAGCAGTTCTTC. The complete variable domain, with remaining parts taken from reference TRBV7-2 and TRBJ2-1, reads GAGVSQSPSNKVTEKGKDVELRCDPISGHTALYWYRQSLGQGLEFLIYFQGNSAPDKSGLPSDRFSAERTGGSVSTLTIQRTQQEDSAVYLCASGPHEQFFGPGTRLTVL.